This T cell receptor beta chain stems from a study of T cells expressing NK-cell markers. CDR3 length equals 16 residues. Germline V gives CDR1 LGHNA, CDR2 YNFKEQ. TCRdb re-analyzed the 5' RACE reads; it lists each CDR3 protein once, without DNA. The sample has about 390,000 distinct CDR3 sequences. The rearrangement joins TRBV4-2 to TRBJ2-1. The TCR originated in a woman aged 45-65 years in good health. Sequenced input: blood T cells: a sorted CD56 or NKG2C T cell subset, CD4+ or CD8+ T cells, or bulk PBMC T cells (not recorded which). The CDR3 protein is CASSQDAISSYNEQFF.